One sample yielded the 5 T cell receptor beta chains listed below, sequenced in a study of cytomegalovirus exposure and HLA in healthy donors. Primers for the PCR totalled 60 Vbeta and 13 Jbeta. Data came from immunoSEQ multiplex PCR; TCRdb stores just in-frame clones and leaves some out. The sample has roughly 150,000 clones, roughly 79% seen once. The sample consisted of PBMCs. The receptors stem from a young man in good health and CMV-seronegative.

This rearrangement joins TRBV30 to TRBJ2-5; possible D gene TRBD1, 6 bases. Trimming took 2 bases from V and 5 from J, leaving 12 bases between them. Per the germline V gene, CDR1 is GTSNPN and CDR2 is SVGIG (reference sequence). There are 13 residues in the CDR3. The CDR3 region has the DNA TGTGCCTGGAGTCGACAGGCCGCGGAGACCCAGTACTTC. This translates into CAWSRQAAETQYF.

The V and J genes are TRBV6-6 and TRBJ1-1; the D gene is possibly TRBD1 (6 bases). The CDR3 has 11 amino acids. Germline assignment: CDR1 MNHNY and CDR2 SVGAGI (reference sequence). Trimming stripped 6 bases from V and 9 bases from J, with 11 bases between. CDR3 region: CASRKDSQAFF. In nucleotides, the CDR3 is TGTGCCAGCAGAAAGGACAGCCAAGCTTTCTTT.

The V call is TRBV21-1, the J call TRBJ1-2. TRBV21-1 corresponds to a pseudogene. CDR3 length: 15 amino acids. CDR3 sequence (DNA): TGTGCCAGCAGCAAAAGAGGAGGGCGCACCTATGGCTACACCTTC. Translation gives CASSKRGGRTYGYTF.

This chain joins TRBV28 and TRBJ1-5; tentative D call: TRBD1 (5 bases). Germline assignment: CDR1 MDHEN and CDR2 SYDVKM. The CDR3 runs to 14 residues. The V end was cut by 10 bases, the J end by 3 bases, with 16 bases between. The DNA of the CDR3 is TGTGCCACCAAGGCGGGGCAAGCCAATCAGCCCCAGCATTTT. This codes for CATKAGQANQPQHF. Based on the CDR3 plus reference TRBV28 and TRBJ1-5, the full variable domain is DVKVTQSSRYLVKRTGEKVFLECVQDMDHENMFWYRQDPGLGLRLIYFSYDVKMKEKGDIPEGYSVSREKKERFSLILESASTNQTSMYLCATKAGQANQPQHFGDGTRLSIL.

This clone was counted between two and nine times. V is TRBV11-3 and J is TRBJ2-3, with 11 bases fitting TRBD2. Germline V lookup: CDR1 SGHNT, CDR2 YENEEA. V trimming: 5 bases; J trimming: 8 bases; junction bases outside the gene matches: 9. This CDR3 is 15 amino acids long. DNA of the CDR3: TGTGCCAGCAGCGTAGCGGGAGGGCCCGCCGGTACGCAGTATTTT. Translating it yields CASSVAGGPAGTQYF.